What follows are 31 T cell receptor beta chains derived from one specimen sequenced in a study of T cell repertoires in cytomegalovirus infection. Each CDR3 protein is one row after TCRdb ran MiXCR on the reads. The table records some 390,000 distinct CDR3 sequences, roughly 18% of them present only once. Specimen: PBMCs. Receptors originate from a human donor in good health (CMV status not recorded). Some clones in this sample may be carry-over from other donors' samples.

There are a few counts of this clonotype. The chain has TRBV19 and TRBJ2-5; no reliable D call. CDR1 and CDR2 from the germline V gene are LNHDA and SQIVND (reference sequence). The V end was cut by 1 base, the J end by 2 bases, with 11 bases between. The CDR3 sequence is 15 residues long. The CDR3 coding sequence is TGTGCCAGTAGTATAGGACCCTACTTACAAGAGACCCAGTACTTC. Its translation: CASSIGPYLQETQYF.

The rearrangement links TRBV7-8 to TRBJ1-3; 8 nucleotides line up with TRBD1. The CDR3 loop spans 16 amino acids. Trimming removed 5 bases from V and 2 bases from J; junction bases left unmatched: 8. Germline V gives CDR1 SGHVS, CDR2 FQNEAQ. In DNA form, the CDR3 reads TGTGCCAGCAGCACTCGGACAGGGTCGACTGGAAACACCATATATTTT. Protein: CASSTRTGSTGNTIYF.

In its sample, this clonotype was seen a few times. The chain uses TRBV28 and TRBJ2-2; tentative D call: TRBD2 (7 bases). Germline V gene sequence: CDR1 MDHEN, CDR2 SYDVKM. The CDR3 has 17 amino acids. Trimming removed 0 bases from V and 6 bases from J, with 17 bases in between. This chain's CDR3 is CASSLWSLSGGPGELFF. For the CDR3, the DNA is TGTGCCAGCAGTTTATGGTCCCTTTCCGGGGGGCCCGGGGAGCTGTTTTTT.

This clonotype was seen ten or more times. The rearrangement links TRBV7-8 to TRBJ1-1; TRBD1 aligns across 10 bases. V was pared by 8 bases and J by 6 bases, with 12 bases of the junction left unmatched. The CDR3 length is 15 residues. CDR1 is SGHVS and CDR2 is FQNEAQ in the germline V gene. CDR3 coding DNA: TGTGCCAGCGGCCGGGACAGGGGTATTTTCGCTGAAGCTTTCTTT. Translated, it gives CASGRDRGIFAEAFF.

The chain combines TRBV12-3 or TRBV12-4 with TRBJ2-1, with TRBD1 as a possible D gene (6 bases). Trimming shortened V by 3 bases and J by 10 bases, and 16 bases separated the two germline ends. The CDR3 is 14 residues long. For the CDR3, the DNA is TGTGCCAGCAGTTTTTCTGGGGGCGCGAGGGAGCAGTTCTTC. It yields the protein CASSFSGGAREQFF.

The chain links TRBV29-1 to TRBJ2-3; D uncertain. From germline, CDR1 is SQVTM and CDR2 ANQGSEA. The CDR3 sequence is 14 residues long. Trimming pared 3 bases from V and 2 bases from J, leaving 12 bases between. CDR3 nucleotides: TGCAGCGTTGACGGAGCCCCCTTCACAGATACGCAGTATTTT. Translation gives CSVDGAPFTDTQYF.

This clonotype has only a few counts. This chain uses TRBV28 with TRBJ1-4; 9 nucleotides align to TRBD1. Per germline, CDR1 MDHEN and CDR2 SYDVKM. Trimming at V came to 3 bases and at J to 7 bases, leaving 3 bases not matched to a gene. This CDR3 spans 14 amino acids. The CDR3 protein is CASSLGDRAEKLFF. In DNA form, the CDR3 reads TGTGCCAGCAGTTTGGGGGACAGGGCTGAAAAACTGTTTTTT.

The CDR3 here is CSARGFNRAPEQFF. CDR3 in DNA: TGCAGTGCTAGAGGGTTTAACAGGGCCCCTGAGCAGTTCTTC. The chain has TRBV20-1 and TRBJ2-1, with TRBD1 as a possible D gene (6 bases). The germline V and J ends were trimmed by 1 base and 9 bases, with 16 bases remaining between them. Germline values: CDR1 DFQATT, CDR2 SNEGSKA (reference sequence). The length of the CDR3 is 14 residues.

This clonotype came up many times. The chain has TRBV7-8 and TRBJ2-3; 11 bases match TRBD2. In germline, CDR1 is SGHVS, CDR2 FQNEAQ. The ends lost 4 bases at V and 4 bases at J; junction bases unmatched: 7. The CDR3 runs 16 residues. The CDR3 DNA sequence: TGTGCCAGCAGCTCATATAGCGGGGGGGGTGCAGATACGCAGTATTTT. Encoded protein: CASSSYSGGGADTQYF.

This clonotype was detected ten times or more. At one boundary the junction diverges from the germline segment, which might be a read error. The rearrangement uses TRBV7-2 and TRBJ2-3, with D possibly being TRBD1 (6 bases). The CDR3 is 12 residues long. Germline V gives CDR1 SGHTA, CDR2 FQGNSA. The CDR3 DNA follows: TGTGCCAGCAGCTTAGTGGGGGCTCCTCCCCTATTT. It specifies CASSLVGAPPLF. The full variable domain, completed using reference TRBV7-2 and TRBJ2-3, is GAGVSQSPSNKVTEKGKDVELRCDPISGHTALYWYRQSLGQGLEFLIYFQGNSAPDKSGLPSDRFSAERTGGSVSTLTIQRTQQEDSAVYLCASSLVGAPPLFGPGTRLTVL.

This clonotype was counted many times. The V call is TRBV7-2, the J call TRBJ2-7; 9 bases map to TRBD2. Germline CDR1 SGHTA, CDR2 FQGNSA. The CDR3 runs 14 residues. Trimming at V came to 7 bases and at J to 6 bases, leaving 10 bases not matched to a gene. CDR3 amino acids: CASTRAGGRGEQYF. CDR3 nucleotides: TGTGCCAGCACCCGAGCGGGAGGTAGGGGCGAGCAGTACTTC.

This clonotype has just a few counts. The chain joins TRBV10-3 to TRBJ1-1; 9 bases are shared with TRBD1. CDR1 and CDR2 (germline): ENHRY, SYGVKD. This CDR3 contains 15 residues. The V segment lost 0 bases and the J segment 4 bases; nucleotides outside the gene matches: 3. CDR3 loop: CAISESGTGSTEAFF. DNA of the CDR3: TGTGCCATCAGTGAGTCGGGGACAGGGAGCACTGAAGCTTTCTTT.

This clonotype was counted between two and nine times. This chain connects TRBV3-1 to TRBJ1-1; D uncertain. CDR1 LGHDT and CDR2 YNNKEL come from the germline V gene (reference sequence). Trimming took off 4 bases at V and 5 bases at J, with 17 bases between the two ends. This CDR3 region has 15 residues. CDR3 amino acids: CASSRSPATTTEAFF. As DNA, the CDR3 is TGTGCCAGCAGCCGATCGCCAGCGACAACGACTGAAGCTTTCTTT. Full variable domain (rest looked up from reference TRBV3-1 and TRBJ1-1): DTAVSQTPKYLVTQMGNDKSIKCEQNLGHDTMYWYKQDSKKFLKIMFSYNNKELIINETVPNRFSPKSPDKAHLNLHINSLELGDSAVYFCASSRSPATTTEAFFGQGTRLTVV.

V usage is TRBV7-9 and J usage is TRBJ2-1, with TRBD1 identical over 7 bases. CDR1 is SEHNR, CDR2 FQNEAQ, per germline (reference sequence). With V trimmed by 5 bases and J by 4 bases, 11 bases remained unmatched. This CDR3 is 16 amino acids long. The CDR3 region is CASSPHQGERYNEQFF. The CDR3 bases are TGTGCCAGCAGCCCACACCAGGGGGAAAGGTACAATGAGCAGTTCTTC.

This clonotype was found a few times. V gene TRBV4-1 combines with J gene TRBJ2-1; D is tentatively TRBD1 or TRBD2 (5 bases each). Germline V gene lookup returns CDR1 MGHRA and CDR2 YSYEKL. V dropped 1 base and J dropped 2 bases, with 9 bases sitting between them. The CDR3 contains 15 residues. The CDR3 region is CASSQVPGPYNEQFF. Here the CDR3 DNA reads TGCGCCAGCAGCCAAGTCCCGGGACCCTACAATGAGCAGTTCTTC.

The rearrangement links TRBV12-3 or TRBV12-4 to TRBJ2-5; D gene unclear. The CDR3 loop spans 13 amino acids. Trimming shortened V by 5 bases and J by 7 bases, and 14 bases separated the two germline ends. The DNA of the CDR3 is TGTGCCAGCAGTCCCGGACGTACCGTGACCCAGTACTTC. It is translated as CASSPGRTVTQYF.

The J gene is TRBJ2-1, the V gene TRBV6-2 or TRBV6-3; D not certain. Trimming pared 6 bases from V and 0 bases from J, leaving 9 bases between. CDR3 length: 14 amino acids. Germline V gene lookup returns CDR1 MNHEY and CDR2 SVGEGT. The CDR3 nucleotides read TGTGCCAGCAGGCCGGTAAGCTCCTACAATGAGCAGTTCTTC. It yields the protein CASRPVSSYNEQFF.

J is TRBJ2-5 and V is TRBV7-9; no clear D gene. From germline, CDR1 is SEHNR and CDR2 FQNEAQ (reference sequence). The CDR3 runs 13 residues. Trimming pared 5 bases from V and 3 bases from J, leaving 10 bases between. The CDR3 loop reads CASSPDVEETQYF. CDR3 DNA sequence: TGTGCCAGCAGCCCGGACGTGGAAGAGACCCAGTACTTC.

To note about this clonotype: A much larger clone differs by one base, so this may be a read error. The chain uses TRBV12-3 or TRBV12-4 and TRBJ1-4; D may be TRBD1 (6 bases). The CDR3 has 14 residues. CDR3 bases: TGTGGCAGCAGTTTAGCAGGGGCCCTGGAAAAACTGTTTTTT. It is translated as CGSSLAGALEKLFF.

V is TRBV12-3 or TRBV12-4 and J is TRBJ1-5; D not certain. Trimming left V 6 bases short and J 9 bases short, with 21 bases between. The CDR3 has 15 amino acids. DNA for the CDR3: TGTGCCAGCAGCCAGACAAAGACCCGACCGTGGCCCCAGCATTTT. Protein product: CASSQTKTRPWPQHF.

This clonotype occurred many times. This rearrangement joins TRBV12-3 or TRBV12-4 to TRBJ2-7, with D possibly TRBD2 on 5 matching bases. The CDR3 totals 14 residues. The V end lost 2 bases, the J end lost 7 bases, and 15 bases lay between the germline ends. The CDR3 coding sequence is TGTGCCAGCAGTTTACCCGGGGTCTTCATGGAGCAGTACTTC. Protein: CASSLPGVFMEQYF.

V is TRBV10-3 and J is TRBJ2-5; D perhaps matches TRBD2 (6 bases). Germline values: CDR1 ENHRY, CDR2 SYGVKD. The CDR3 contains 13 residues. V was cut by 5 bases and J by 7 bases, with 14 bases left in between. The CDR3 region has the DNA TGTGCCATCAGTAGGGCTAGCGCCGGGACCCAGTACTTC. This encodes CAISRASAGTQYF.

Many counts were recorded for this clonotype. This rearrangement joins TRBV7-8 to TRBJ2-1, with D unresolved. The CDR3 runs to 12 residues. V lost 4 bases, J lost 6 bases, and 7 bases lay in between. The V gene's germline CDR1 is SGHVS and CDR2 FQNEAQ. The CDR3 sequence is CASSSRSNEQFF. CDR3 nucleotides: TGTGCCAGCAGCTCCCGTAGCAATGAGCAGTTCTTC.

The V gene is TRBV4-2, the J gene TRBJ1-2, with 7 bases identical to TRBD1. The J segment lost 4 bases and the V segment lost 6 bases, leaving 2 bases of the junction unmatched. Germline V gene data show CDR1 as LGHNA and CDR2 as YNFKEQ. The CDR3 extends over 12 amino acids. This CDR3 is CASRTGLYGYTF. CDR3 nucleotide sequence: TGTGCCAGCAGGACAGGGCTCTATGGCTACACCTTC.

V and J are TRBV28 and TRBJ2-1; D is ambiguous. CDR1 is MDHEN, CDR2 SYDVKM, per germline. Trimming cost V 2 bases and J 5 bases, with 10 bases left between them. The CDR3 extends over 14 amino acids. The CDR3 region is CASSLSGVDNEQFF. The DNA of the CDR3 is TGTGCCAGCAGTTTAAGTGGGGTCGACAATGAGCAGTTCTTC.

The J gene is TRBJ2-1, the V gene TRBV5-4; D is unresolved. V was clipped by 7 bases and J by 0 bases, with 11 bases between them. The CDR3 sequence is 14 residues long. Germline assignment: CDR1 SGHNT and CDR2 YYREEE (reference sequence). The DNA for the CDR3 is TGTGCCAGCCACCTCGGTGGCTCCTACAATGAGCAGTTCTTC. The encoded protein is CASHLGGSYNEQFF.

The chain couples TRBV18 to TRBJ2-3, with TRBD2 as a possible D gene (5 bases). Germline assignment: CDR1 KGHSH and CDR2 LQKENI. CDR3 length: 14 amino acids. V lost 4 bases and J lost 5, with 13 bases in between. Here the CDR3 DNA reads TGTGCCAGCTCACTCGCGAGGGCCCTAGATACGCAGTATTTT. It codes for CASSLARALDTQYF.

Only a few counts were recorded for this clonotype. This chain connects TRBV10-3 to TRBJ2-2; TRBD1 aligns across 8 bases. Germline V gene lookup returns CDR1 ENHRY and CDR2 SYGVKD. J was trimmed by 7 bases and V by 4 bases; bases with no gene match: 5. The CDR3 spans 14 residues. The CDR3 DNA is TGTGCCATCAGTGGAGGACAGGGCAGCGGGGAGCTGTTTTTT. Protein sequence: CAISGGQGSGELFF.

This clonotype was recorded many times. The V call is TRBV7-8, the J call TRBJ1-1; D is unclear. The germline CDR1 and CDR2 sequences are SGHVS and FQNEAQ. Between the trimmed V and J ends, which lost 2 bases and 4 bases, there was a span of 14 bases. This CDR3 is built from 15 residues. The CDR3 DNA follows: TGTGCCAGCAGCTTACGGGTGGACGGTATCACTGAAGCTTTCTTT. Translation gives CASSLRVDGITEAFF. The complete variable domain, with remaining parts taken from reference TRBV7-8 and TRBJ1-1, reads GAGVSQSPRYKVAKRGQDVALRCDPISGHVSLFWYQQALGQGPEFLTYFQNEAQLDKSGLPSDRFFAERPEGSVSTLKIQRTQQEDSAVYLCASSLRVDGITEAFFGQGTRLTVV.

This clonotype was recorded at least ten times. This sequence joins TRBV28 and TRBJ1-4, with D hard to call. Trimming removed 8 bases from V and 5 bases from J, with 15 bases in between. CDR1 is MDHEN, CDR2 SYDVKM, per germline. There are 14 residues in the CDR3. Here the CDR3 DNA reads TGTGCCAGCGAGCGGGTTGGTCTAAATGAAAAACTGTTTTTT. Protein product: CASERVGLNEKLFF.

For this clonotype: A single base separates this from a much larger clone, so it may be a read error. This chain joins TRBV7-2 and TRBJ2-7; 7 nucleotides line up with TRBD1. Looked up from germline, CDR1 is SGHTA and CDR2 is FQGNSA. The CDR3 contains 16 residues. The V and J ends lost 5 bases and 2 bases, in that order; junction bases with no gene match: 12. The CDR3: CASSRSLTGPTYEQYF. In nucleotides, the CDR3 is TGTGCCAGCAGCCGATCCCTGACAGGGCCTACCTACGAGCAGTACTTC. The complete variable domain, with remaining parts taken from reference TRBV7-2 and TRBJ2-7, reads GAGVSQSPSNKVTEKGKDVELRCDPISGHTALYWYRQSLGQGLEFLIYFQGNSAPDKSGLPSDRFSAERTGGSVSTLTIQRTQQEDSAVYLCASSRSLTGPTYEQYFGPGTRLTVT.